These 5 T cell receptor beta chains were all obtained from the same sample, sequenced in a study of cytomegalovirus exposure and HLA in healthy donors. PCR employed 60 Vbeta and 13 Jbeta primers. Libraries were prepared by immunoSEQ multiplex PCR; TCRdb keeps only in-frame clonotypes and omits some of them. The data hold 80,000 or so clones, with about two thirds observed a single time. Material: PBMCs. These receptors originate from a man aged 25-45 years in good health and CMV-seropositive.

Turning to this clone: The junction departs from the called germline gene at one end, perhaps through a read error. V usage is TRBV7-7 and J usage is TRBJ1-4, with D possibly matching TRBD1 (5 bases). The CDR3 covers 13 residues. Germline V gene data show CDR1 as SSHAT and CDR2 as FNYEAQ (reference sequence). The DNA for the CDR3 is TGTGCTAGCAGCTTAGATCGGGGGGAAAAACTGTTTTTT. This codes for CASSLDRGEKLFF.

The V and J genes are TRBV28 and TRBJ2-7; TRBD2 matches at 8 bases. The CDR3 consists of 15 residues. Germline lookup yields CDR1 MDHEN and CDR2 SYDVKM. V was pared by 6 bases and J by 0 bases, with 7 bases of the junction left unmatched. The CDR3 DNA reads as TGTGCCAGCAGCTCCGGGAGGGTCGGCTCCTACGAGCAGTACTTC. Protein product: CASSSGRVGSYEQYF.

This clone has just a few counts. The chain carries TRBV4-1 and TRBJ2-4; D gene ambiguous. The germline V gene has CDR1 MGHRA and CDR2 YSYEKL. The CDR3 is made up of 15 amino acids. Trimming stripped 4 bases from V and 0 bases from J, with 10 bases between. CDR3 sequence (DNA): TGCGCCAGCAGCCCCAGGAACCTAGCCAAAAACATTCAGTACTTC. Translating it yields CASSPRNLAKNIQYF.

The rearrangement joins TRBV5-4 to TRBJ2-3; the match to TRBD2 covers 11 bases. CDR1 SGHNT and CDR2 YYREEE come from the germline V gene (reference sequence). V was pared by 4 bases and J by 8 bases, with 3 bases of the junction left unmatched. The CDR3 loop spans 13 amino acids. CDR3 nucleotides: TGTGCCAGCAGCATACTAGCGGGGGCTACGCAGTATTTT. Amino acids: CASSILAGATQYF.

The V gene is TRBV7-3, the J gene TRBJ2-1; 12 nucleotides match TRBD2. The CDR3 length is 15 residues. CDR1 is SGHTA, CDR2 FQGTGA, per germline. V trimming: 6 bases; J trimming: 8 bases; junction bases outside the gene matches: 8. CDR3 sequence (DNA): TGTGCCAGCAGACTGACTAGCGGGGGTTCGGATGAGCAGTTCTTC. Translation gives CASRLTSGGSDEQFF.